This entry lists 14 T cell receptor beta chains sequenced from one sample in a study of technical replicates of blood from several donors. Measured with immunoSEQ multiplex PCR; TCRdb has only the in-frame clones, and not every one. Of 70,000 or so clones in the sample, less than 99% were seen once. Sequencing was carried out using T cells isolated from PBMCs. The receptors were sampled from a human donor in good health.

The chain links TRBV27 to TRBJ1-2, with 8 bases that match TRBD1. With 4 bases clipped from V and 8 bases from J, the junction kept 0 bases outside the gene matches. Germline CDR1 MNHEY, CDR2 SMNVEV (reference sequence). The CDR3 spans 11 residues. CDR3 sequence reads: CASSSGGGYTF. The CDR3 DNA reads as TGTGCCAGCAGTTCAGGGGGCGGCTACACCTTC.

This CDR3 is CASRPGQGNIQYF. The DNA of the CDR3 is TGTGCCAGCAGGCCGGGACAGGGGAACATTCAGTACTTC. The rearrangement uses TRBV6-1 and TRBJ2-4, with 10 positions matching TRBD1. The CDR3 sequence is 13 residues long. With 6 bases clipped from V and 7 bases from J, the junction kept 3 bases outside the gene matches. Germline V gene sequence: CDR1 MNHNS, CDR2 SASEGT.

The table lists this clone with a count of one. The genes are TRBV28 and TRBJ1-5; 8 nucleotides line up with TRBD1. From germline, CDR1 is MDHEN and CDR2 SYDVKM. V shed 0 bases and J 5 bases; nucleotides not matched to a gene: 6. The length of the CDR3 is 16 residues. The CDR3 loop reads CASSLWSGGEDQPQHF. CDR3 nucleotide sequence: TGTGCCAGCAGTTTATGGTCAGGGGGCGAGGATCAGCCCCAGCATTTT. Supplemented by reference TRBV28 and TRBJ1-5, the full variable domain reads DVKVTQSSRYLVKRTGEKVFLECVQDMDHENMFWYRQDPGLGLRLIYFSYDVKMKEKGDIPEGYSVSREKKERFSLILESASTNQTSMYLCASSLWSGGEDQPQHFGDGTRLSIL.

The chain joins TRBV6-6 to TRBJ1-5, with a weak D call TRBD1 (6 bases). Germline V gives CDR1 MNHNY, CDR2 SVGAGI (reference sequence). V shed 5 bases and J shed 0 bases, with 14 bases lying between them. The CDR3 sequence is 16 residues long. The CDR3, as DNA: TGTGCCAGCAGTCAAAGCCTAGGGGGTAGCAATCAGCCCCAGCATTTT. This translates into CASSQSLGGSNQPQHF.

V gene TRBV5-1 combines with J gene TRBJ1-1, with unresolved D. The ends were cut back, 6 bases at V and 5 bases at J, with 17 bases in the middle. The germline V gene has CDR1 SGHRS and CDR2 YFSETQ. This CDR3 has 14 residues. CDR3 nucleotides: TGCGCCAGCACTGGCGGGTTAGAATGGACTGAAGCTTTCTTT. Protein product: CASTGGLEWTEAFF.

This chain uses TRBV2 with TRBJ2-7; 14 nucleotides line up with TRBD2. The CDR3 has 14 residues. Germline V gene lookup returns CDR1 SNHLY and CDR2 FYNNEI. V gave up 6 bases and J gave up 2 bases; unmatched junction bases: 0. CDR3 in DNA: TGTGCCAGCAGGGGACTAGCGGGGGCCTACGAGCAGTACTTC. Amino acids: CASRGLAGAYEQYF.

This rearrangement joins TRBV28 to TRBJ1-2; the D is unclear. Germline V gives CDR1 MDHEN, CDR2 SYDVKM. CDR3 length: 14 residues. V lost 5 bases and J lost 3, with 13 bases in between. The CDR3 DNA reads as TGTGCCAGCAGTGAGGGAGGAGTGTACTATGGCTACACCTTC. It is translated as CASSEGGVYYGYTF.

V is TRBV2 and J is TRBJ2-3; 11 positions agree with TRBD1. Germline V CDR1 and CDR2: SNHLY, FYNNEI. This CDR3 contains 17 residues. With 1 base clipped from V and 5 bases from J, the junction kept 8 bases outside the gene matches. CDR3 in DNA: TGTGCCAGCAGTGAAGGCCTGGACAGGGGGCGAGGAGATACGCAGTATTTT. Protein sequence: CASSEGLDRGRGDTQYF. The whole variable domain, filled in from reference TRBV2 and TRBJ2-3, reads EPEVTQTPSHQVTQMGQEVILRCVPISNHLYFYWYRQILGQKVEFLVSFYNNEISEKSEIFDDQFSVERPDGSNFTLKIRSTKLEDSAMYFCASSEGLDRGRGDTQYFGPGTRLTVL.

CDR3 region: CASSLNTNEQFF. The DNA for the CDR3 is TGTGCCAGCAGCCTGAACACCAATGAGCAGTTCTTC. The V gene is TRBV7-9, the J gene TRBJ2-1; no reliable D call. V lost 5 bases, J lost 6 bases, and 8 bases lay in between. Germline V gives CDR1 SEHNR, CDR2 FQNEAQ (reference sequence). This CDR3 is 12 amino acids long.

The CDR3 here is CASSLDPAGGYYNEQFF. The CDR3, as DNA: TGCGCCAGCAGCTTGGATCCAGCGGGAGGCTACTACAATGAGCAGTTCTTC. The V gene is TRBV5-1, the J gene TRBJ2-1; TRBD2 agrees at 9 bases. The CDR3 is made up of 17 amino acids. The trim removed 0 bases at V and 3 bases at J, leaving 7 bases unmatched. CDR1 SGHRS and CDR2 YFSETQ come from the germline V gene. Variable domain in full (rest from reference TRBV5-1 and TRBJ2-1): KAGVTQTPRYLIKTRGQQVTLSCSPISGHRSVSWYQQTPGQGLQFLFEYFSETQRNKGNFPGRFSGRQFSNSRSEMNVSTLELGDSALYLCASSLDPAGGYYNEQFFGPGTRLTVL.

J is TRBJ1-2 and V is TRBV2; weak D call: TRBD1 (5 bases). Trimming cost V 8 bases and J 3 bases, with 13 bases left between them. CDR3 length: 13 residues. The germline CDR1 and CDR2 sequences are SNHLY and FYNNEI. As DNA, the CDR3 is TGTGCCAGCGGGATCAGGGAATACTATGGCTACACCTTC. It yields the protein CASGIREYYGYTF. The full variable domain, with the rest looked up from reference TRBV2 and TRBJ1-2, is EPEVTQTPSHQVTQMGQEVILRCVPISNHLYFYWYRQILGQKVEFLVSFYNNEISEKSEIFDDQFSVERPDGSNFTLKIRSTKLEDSAMYFCASGIREYYGYTFGSGTRLTVV.

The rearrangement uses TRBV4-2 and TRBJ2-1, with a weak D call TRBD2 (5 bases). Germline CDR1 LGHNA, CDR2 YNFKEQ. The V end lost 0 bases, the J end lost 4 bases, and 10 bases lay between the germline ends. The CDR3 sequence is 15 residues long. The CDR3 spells CASSQETGRYNEQFF. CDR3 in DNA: TGTGCCAGCAGCCAAGAGACGGGAAGGTACAATGAGCAGTTCTTC.

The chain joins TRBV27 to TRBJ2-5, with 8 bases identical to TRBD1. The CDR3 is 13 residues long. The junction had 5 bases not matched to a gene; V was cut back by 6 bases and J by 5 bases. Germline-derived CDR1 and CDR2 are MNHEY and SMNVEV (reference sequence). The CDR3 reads CASRWTGRETQYF. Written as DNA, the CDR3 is TGTGCCAGCAGATGGACAGGGAGGGAGACCCAGTACTTC.

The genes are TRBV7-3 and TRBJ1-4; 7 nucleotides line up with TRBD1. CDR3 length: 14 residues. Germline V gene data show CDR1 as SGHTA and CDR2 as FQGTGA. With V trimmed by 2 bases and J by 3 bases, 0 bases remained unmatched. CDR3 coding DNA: TGTGCCAGCAGCTTAGACAGGGCTAATGAAAAACTGTTTTTT. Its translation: CASSLDRANEKLFF. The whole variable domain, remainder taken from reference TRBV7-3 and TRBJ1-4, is GAGVSQTPSNKVTEKGKYVELRCDPISGHTALYWYRQSLGQGPEFLIYFQGTGAADDSGLPNDRFFAVRPEGSVSTLKIQRTERGDSAVYLCASSLDRANEKLFFGSGTQLSVL.